This TCR beta chain was identified during a study of blood T cell repertoires in COVID-19. Overall study: PBMCs, B-cell-depleted T cells, or T cells were the source of the cDNA or gDNA that made up the material.

Produced via immunoSEQ multiplex PCR; TCRdb's table is partial and in-frame only. The table has about 250,000 clones, about 79% seen once. This clone was seen only once. CDR1 KGHDR and CDR2 SFDVKD come from the germline V gene. After removal of 11 bases from V and 9 bases from J, the junction contained 8 bases not matched to a gene. CDR3 length: 12 residues. The sample was peripheral blood. The chain joins TRBV24-1 to TRBJ2-3; 9 nucleotides align to TRBD1. The origin of this receptor is a man older than 75 with acute or convalescent COVID-19. CDR3 sequence reads: CAIGQGKNTQYF. CDR3 in DNA: TGTGCCATCGGACAGGGGAAGAACACGCAGTATTTT.